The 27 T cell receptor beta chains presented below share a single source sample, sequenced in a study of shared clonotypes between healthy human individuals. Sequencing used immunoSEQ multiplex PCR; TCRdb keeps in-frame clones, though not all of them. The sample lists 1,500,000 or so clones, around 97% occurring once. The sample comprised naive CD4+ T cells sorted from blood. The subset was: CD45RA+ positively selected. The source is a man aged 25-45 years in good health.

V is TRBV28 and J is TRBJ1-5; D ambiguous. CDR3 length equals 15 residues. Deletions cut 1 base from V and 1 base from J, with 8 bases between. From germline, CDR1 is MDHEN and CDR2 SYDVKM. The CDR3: CASSLLGTSNQPQHF. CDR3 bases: TGTGCCAGCAGTTTATTGGGTACGAGCAATCAGCCCCAGCATTTT.

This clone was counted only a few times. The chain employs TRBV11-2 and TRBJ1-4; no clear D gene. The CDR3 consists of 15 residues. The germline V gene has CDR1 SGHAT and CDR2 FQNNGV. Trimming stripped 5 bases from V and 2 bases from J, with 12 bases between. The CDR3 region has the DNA TGTGCCAGCAGCCCACGGGGAATCACTAATGAAAAACTGTTTTTT. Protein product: CASSPRGITNEKLFF.

The CDR3 DNA reads TGCGCCAGCAGTGGGGCAGGGGCGAACACCGGGGAGCTGTTTTTT. Translating it yields CASSGAGANTGELFF. This rearrangement joins TRBV10-1 to TRBJ2-2; D is perhaps TRBD1 (6 bases). The germline V gene encodes CDR1 WNHNN and CDR2 SYGVQD (reference sequence). This CDR3 contains 15 residues. V dropped 4 bases and J dropped 0 bases, with 9 bases sitting between them.

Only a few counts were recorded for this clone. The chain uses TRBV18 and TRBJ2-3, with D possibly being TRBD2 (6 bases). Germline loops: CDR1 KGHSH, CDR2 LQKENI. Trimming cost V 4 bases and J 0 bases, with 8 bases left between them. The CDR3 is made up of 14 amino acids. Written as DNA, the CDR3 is TGTGCCAGCTCACAGCTAGCGAGCACAGATACGCAGTATTTT. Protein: CASSQLASTDTQYF.

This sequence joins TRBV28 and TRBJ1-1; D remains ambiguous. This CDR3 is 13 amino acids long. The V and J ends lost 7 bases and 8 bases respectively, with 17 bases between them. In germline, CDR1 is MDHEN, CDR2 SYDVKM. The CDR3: CASTLHPKVEAFF. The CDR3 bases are TGTGCCAGCACCTTACACCCGAAGGTCGAAGCTTTCTTT.

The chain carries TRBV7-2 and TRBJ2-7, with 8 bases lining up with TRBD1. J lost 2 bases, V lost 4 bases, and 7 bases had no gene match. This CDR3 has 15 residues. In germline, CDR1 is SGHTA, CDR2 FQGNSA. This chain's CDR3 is CASSSRTGQTYEQYF. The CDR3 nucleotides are TGTGCCAGCAGCTCTAGGACAGGGCAAACCTACGAGCAGTACTTC.

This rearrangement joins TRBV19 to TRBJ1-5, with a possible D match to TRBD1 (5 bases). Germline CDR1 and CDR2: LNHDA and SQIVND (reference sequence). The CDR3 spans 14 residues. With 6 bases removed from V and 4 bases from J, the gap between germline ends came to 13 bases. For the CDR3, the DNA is TGTGCCAGTAGGGGGGATCTGGGAAATCAGCCCCAGCATTTT. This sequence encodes CASRGDLGNQPQHF.

The CDR3 loop reads CSVEESPHNEQFF. CDR3 in DNA: TGCAGCGTTGAAGAGAGTCCGCACAATGAGCAGTTCTTC. The chain joins TRBV29-1 to TRBJ2-1, with D uncertain. Germline V gene data show CDR1 as SQVTM and CDR2 as ANQGSEA. V was shortened by 0 bases and J by 5 bases, with 8 bases between the two germline ends. The CDR3 totals 13 residues.

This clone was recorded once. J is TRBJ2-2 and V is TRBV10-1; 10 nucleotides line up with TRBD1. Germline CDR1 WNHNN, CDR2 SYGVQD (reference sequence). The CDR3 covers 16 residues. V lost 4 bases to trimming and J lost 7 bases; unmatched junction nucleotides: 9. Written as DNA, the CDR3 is TGCGCCAGCAGTGCCGACAGGGGGCACCGCATCGGGGAGCTGTTTTTT. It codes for CASSADRGHRIGELFF.

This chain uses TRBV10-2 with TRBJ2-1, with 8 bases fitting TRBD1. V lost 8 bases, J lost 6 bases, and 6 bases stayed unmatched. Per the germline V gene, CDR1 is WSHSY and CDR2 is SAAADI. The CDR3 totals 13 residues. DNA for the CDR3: TGCGCCAGCGGGATAACAGGGGGCAATGAGCAGTTCTTC. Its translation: CASGITGGNEQFF.

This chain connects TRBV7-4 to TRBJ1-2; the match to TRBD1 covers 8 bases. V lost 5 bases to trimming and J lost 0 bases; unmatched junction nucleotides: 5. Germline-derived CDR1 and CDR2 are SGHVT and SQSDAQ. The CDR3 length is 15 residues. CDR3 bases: TGTGCCAGCAGCCCTAACAGGGGGGCTAACTATGGCTACACCTTC. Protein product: CASSPNRGANYGYTF.

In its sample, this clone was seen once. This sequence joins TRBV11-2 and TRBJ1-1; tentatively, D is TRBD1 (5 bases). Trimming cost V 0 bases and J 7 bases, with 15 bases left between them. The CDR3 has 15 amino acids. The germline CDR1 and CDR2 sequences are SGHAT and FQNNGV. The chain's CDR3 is CASSLDQGLADEAFF. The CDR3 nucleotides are TGTGCCAGCAGCTTAGATCAGGGTTTGGCGGATGAAGCTTTCTTT.

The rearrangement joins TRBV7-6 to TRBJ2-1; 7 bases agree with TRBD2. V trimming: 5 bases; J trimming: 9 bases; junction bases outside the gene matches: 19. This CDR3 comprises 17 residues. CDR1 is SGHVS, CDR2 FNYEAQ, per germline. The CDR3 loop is CASSPRPVREGPGEQFF. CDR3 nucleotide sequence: TGTGCCAGCAGCCCCCGCCCTGTGAGGGAGGGCCCGGGTGAGCAGTTCTTC.

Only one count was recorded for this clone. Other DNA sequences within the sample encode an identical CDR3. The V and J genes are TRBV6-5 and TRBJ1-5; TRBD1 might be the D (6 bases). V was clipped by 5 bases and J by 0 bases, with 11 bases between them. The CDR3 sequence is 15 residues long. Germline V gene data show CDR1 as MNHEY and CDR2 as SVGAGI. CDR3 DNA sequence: TGTGCCAGCAGTAATACAGGGTATAGCAATCAGCCCCAGCATTTT. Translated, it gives CASSNTGYSNQPQHF.

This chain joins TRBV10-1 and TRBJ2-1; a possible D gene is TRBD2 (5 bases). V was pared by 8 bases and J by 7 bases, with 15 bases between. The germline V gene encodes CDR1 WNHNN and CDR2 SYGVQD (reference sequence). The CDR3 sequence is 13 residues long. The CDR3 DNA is TGCGCCAGCGGTGGCGGGTCCGGGAATGAGCAGTTCTTC. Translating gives CASGGGSGNEQFF.

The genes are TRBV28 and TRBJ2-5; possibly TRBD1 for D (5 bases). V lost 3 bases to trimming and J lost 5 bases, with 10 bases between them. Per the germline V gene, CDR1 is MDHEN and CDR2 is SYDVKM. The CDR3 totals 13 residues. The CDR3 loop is CASSFIRDETQYF. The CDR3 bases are TGTGCCAGCAGTTTTATCAGGGATGAGACCCAGTACTTC.

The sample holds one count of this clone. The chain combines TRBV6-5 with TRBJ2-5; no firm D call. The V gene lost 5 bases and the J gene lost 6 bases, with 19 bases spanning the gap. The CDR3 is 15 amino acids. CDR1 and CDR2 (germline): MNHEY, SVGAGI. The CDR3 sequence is CASSGEGPLAKTQYF. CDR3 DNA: TGTGCCAGCAGTGGGGAAGGGCCTCTTGCAAAGACCCAGTACTTC.

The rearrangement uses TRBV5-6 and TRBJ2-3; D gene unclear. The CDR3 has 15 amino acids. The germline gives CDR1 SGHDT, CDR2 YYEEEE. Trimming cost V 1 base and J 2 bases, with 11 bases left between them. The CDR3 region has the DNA TGTGCCAGCAGCTTGTGGGCTAGATACACAGATACGCAGTATTTT. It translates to CASSLWARYTDTQYF.

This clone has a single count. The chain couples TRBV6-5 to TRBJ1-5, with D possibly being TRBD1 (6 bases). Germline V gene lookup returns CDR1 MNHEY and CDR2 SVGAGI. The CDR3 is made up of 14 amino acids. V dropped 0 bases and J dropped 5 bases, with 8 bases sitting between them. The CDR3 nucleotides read TGTGCCAGCAGTTACTCACAGGGATATCAGCCCCAGCATTTT. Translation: CASSYSQGYQPQHF.

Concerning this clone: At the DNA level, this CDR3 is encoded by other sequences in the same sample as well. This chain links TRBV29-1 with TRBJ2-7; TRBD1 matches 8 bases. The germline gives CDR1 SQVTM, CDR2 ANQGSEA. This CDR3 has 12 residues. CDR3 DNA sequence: TGCAGTGGGGGGACAGGAGTCTACGAGCAGTACTTC. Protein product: CSGGTGVYEQYF.

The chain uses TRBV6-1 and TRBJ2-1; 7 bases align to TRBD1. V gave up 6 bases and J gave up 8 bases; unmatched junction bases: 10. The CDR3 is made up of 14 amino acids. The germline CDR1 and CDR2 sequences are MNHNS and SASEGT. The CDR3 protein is CASRVQGMAYEQFF. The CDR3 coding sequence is TGTGCCAGCAGAGTACAGGGGATGGCCTATGAGCAGTTCTTC.

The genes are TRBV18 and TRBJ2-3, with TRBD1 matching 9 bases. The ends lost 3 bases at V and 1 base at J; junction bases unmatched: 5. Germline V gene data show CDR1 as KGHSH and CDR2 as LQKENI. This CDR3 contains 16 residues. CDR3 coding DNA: TGTGCCAGCTCACCCGTGACAGGGGGACGCACAGATACGCAGTATTTT. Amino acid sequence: CASSPVTGGRTDTQYF. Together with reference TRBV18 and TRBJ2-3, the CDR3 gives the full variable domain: NAGVMQNPRHLVRRRGQEARLRCSPMKGHSHVYWYRQLPEEGLKFMVYLQKENIIDESGMPKERFSAEFPKEGPSILRIQQVVRGDSAAYFCASSPVTGGRTDTQYFGPGTRLTVL.

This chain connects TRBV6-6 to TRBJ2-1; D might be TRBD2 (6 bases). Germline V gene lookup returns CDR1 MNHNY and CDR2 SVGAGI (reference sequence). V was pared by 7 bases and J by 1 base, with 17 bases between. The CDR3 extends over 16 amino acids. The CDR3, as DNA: TGTGCCAGCATACCACGGGGAGGCCTTTCCTACAATGAGCAGTTCTTC. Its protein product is CASIPRGGLSYNEQFF.

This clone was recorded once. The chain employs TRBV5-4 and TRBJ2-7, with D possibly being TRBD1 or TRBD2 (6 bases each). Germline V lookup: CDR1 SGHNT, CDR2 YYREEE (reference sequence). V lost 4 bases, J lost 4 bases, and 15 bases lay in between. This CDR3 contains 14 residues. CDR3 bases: TGTGCCAGCAGCAGGCGGGACACCCGATACGAGCAGTACTTC. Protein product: CASSRRDTRYEQYF.

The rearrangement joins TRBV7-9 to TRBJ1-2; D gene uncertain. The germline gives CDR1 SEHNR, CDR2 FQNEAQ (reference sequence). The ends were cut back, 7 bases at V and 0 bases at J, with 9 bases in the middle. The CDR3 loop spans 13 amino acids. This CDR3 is CASKAAPNYGYTF. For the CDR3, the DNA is TGTGCCAGCAAGGCGGCTCCTAACTATGGCTACACCTTC.

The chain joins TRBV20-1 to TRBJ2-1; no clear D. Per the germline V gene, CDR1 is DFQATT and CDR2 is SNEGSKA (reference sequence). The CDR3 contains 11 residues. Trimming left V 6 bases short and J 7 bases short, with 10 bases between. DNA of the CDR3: TGCAGTGCAGAACCGGTTAATGAGCAGTTCTTC. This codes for CSAEPVNEQFF.

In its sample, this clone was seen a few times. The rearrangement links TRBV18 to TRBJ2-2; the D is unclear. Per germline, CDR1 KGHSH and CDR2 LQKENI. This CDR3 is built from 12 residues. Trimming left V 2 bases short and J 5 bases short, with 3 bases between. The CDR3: CASSPETGELFF. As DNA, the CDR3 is TGTGCCAGCTCACCAGAAACCGGGGAGCTGTTTTTT.